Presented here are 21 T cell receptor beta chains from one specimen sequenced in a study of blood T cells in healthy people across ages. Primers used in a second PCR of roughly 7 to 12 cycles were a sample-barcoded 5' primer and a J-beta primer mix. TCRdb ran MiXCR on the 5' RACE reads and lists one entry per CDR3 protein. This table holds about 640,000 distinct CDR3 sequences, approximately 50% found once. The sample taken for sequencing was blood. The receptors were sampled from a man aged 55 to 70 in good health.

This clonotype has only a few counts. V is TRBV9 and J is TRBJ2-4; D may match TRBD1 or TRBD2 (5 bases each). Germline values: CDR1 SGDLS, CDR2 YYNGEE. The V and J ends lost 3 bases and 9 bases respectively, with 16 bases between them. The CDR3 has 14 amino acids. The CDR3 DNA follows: TGTGCCAGCAGCGCGGGACCTCCCCTCGGCATTCAGTACTTC. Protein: CASSAGPPLGIQYF.

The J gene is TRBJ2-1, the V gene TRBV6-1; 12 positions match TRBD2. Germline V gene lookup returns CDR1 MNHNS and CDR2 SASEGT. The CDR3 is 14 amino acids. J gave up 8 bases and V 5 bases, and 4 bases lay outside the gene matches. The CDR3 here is CASSSRLAGDEQFF. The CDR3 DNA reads TGTGCCAGCAGTAGCCGACTAGCGGGGGATGAGCAGTTCTTC.

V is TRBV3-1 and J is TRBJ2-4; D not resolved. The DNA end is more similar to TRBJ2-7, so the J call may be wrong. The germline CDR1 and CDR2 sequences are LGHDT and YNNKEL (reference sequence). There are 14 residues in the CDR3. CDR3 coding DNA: TGTGCCAGCAGCCAAGGCTGGATTTTCTACGAGCAGTACTTC. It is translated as CASSQGWIFYEQYF.

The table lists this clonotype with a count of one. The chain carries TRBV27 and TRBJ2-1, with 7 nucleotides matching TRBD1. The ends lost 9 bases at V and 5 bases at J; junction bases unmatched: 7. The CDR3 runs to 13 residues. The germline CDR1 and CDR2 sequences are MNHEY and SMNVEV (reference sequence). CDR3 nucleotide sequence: TGTGCCAGAAAGGGACAGCTTGACAATGAGCAGTTCTTC. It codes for CARKGQLDNEQFF.

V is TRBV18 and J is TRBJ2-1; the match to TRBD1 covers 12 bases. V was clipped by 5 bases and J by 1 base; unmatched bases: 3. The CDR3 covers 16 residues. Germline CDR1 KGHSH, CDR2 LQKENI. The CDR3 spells CASSWGQGASYNEQFF. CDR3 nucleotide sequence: TGTGCCAGCTCATGGGGACAGGGGGCGTCCTACAATGAGCAGTTCTTC.

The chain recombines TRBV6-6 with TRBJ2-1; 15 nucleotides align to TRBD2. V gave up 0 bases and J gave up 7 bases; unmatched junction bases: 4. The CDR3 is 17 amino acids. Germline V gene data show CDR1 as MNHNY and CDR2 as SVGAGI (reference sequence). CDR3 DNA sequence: TGTGCCAGCAGTTACTCGGGACTAGCGGGGGGTAGGAATGAGCAGTTCTTC. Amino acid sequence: CASSYSGLAGGRNEQFF.

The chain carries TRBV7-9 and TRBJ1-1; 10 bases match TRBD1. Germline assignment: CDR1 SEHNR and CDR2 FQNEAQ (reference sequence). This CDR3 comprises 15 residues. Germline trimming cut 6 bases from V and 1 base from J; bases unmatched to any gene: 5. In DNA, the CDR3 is TGTGCCAGCAGTCCGACAGGGGGCTGGAACACTGAAGCTTTCTTT. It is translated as CASSPTGGWNTEAFF.

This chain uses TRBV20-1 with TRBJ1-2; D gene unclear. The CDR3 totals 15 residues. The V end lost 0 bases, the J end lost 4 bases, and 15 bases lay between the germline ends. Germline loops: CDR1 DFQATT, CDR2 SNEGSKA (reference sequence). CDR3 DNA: TGCAGTGCTAGAGATGGGCAAGGATACCCCTATGGCTACACCTTC. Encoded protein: CSARDGQGYPYGYTF.

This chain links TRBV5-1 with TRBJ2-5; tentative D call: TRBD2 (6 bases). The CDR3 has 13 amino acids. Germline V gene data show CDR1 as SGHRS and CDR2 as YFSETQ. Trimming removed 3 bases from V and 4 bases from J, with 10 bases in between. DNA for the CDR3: TGCGCCAGCAGCTGGATGGAGGGAGAGACCCAGTACTTC. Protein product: CASSWMEGETQYF.

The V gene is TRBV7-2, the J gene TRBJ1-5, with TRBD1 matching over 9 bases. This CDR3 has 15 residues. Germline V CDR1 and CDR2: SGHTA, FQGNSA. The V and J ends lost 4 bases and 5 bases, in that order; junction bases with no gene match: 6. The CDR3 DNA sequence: TGTGCCAGCAGCTCGGACAGGGGACTTTATCAGCCCCAGCATTTT. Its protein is CASSSDRGLYQPQHF.

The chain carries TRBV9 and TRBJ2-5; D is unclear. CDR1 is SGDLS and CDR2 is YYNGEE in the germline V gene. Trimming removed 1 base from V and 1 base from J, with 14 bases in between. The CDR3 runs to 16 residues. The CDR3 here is CASSVFPLQGQETQYF. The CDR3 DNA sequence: TGTGCCAGCAGCGTATTTCCCCTACAAGGCCAAGAGACCCAGTACTTC.

As DNA, the CDR3 is TGTGCCAGCAGAGCGGGCTATGGCTACACCTTC. It specifies CASRAGYGYTF. The chain combines TRBV25-1 with TRBJ1-2; D is ambiguous. CDR3 length: 11 residues. Trimming pared 6 bases from V and 4 bases from J, leaving 6 bases between. Germline assignment: CDR1 MGHDK and CDR2 SYGVNS.

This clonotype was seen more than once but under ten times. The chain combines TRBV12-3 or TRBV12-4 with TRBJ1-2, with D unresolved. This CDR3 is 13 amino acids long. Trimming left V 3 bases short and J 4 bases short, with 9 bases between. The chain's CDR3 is CASSFGVRYGYTF. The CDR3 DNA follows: TGTGCCAGCAGTTTTGGCGTGCGCTATGGCTACACCTTC.

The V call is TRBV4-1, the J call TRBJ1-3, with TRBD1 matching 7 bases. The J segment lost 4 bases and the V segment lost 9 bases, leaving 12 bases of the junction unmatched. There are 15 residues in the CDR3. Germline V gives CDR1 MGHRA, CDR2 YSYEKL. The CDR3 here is CARDRYTPIGNTIYF. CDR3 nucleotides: TGCGCCAGGGACAGGTACACTCCGATCGGAAACACCATATATTTT.

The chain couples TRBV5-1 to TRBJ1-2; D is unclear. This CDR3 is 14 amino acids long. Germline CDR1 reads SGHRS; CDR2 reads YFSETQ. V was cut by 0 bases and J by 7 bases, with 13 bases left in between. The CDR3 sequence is CASSLESGVRGYTF. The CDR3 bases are TGCGCCAGCAGCTTGGAGTCCGGGGTGCGTGGCTACACCTTC.

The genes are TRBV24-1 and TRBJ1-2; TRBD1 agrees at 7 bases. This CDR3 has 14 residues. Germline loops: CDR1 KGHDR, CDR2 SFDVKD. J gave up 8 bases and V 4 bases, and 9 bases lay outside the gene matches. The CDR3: CATSDSGTARGYTF. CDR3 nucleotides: TGTGCCACCAGTGACTCCGGGACAGCGAGAGGCTACACCTTC.

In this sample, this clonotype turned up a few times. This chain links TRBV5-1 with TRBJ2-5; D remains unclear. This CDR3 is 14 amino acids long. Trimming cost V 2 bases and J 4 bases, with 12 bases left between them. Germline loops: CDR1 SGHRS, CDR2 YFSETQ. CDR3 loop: CASSFQDHAETQYF. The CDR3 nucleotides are TGCGCCAGCAGCTTTCAGGATCACGCAGAGACCCAGTACTTC.

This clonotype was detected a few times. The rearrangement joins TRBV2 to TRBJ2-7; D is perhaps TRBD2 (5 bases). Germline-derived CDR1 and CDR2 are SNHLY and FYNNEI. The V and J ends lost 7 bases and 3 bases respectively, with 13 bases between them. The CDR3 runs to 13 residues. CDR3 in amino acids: CASIRDYVYEQYF. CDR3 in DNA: TGTGCCAGCATCCGGGATTATGTCTACGAGCAGTACTTC.

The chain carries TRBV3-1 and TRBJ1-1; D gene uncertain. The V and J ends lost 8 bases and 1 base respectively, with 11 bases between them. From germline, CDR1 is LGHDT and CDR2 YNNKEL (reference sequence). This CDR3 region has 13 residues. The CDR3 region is CASGPRGNTEAFF. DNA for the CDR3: TGTGCCAGCGGGCCTCGGGGGAACACTGAAGCTTTCTTT.

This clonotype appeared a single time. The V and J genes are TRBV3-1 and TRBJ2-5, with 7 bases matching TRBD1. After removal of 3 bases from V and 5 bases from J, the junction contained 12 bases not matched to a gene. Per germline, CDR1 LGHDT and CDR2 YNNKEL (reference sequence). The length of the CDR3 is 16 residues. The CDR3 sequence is CASSHRQGPTRETQYF. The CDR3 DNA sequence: TGTGCCAGCAGCCACAGACAGGGACCGACAAGGGAGACCCAGTACTTC.

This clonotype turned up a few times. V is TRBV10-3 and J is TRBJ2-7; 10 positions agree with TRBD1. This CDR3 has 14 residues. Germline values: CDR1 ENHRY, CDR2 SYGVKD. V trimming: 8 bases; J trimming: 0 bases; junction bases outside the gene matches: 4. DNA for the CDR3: TGTGCCATCGGACGGGACAGGGGCTCCTACGAGCAGTACTTC. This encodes CAIGRDRGSYEQYF.